This T cell receptor (beta chain) was retrieved from a study of blood T cell repertoires in COVID-19. Trimming left V 0 bases short and J 0 bases short, with 12 bases between. CDR3 size: 17 residues. Germline V lookup: CDR1 LGHDT, CDR2 YNNKEL (reference sequence). Authors' methods: From reference gene primer amplification, estimates of nucleated cell counts were derived. TCRdb's table, derived via immunoSEQ multiplex PCR, lists solely in-frame clones and lacks some. The DNA gave D and trimming, while V, J and clone size come from that table. Of under 300,000 clones detected, 86% appear once; the ten largest clones hold roughly an eighth.

The source material was peripheral blood. This TCR came from a man older than 75 with acute or convalescent COVID-19. This chain links TRBV3-1 (or the pseudogene TRBV3-2) with TRBJ1-3; D ambiguous. The CDR3 DNA sequence: TGTGCCAGCAGCCAAGATGAGACACTCCGCTCTGGAAACACCATATATTTT. Translating it yields CASSQDETLRSGNTIYF.